This is a list of T cell receptor beta chains from one sample in a study of blood T cells in healthy people across ages. From the 5' RACE reads, TCRdb called clonotypes with MiXCR, one entry per CDR3 protein. The sample yields about 1.1 million distinct CDR3 sequences, 35% to 40% seen once. Sequenced material: blood. Receptor source: a man in his late teens or twenties in good health. Both conserved end residues are part of each CDR3. D genes are given only for firm matches. Where a row states a size, it is once, few, many or the class of an expanded clone; other rows omit it.

TRBV12-3/TRBV12-4,TRBD2,TRBJ2-7,13,-,TGTGCCAGCAGCCGACTAGCGCGCAATGAGCAGTACTTC,CASSRLARNEQYF
TRBV18,-,TRBJ2-1,17,many,TGTGCCAGCTCACCAGTCGGAGGGACATACTCCTACAATGAGCAGTTCTTC,CASSPVGGTYSYNEQFF
TRBV27,-,TRBJ2-6,12,once,TGTGCCAGCAGTTCTGGGACCAACGTCCTGACTTTC,CASSSGTNVLTF
TRBV9,TRBD2,TRBJ2-2,15,-,TGTGCCAGCAGCGCTAGCGGGAGTAACACCGGGGAGCTGTTTTTT,CASSASGSNTGELFF
TRBV10-3,-,TRBJ1-4,13,-,TGTGCCGCCTCAACAACTCCACAGGAAAAACTGTTTTTT,CAASTTPQEKLFF
TRBV27,TRBD1,TRBJ2-7,16,-,TGTGCCAGCAGTTTACCGCCAGGGGGCCCTAACAATGAGCAGTACTTC,CASSLPPGGPNNEQYF
TRBV12-3/TRBV12-4,-,TRBJ1-6,14,-,TGTGCCAGCAGTTTAGGACTTAGGAATTCACCCCTCCACTTT,CASSLGLRNSPLHF
TRBV28,-,TRBJ2-1,14,-,TGTGCCAGCAGTTTGGGAACCGCAATCCATGAGCAGTTCTTC,CASSLGTAIHEQFF
TRBV5-6,-,TRBJ2-5,17,many,TGTGCCAGCAGCGCATTAATCCGGGACGGTGGGGGAGAGACCCAGTACTTC,CASSALIRDGGGETQYF
TRBV20-1,-,TRBJ1-6,13,few,TGCAGTGCCCTGGACAGAGCTAATTCACCCCCCCACTTT,CSALDRANSPPHF
TRBV5-1,-,TRBJ1-6,15,once,TGCGCCAGCAGCTTGGAAGGTCAGTCGATGGCACCCCTCCACTTT,CASSLEGQSMAPLHF
TRBV3-1,-,TRBJ1-6,14,-,TGTGCCAGCAGCCGCAGACTTGGGAATTCAGCCCTCCACTTT,CASSRRLGNSALHF
TRBV20-1,TRBD1,TRBJ1-2,15,-,TGCAGTGCTAGAGATCCGCAGGGGGAAGGAGATGGCTACACCTTC,CSARDPQGEGDGYTF
TRBV20-1,-,TRBJ2-1,15,-,TGCAGTGCTAGCAACCGTCAACAGGGGGGGAATGAGCAGTTCTTC,CSASNRQQGGNEQFF
TRBV6-2/TRBV6-3,TRBD2,TRBJ2-1,15,-,TGTGCCAGCAGTTCTTTGCGGGGGGCCCCGAATGAGCAGTTCTTC,CASSSLRGAPNEQFF
TRBV7-3,-,TRBJ2-1,13,few,TGTGCCAGCAGCCCAAATCGACGCAATGAGCAGTTCTTC,CASSPNRRNEQFF